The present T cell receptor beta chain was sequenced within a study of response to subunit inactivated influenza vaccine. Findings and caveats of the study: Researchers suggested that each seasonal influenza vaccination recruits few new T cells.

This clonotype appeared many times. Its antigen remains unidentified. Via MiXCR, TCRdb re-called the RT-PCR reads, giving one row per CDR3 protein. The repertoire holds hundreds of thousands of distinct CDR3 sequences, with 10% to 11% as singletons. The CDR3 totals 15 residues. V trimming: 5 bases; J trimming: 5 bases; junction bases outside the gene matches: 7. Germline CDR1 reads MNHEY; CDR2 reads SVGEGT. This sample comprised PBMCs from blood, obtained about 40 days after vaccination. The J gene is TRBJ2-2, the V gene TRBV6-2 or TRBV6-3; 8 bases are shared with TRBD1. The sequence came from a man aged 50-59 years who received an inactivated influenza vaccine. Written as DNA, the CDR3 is TGTGCCAGCAGTCTGGACAGGGTGCGGACCGGGGAGCTGTTTTTT. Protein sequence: CASSLDRVRTGELFF.